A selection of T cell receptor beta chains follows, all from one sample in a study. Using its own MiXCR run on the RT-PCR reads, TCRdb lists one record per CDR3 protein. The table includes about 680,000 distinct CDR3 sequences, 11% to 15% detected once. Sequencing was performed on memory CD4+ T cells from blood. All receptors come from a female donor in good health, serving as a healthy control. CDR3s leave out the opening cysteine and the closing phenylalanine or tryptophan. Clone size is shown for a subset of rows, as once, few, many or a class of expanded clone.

CDR3: ACGQGGNEQF
size: -
V: TRBV30

CDR3: ASSIGDREHTGELF
size: few
V: TRBV5-1

CDR3: SAGTGVYEQY
size: -
V: TRBV20-1

CDR3: SVDYGNTGELF
size: -
V: TRBV29-1

CDR3: ASSPGLAGIDEQF
size: many
V: TRBV18

CDR3: ASSVDRGRTNTGELF
size: few
V: TRBV18

CDR3: ASSYRDRRNYGYT
size: few
V: TRBV12-3/TRBV12-4

CDR3: ASSQEPRGGGEGYT
size: -
V: TRBV4-1

CDR3: ASSQGVPGQAGIQY
size: -
V: TRBV3-1

CDR3: ASHNKVPWEQY
size: many
V: TRBV6-5

CDR3: ASARGANQGYT
size: few
V: TRBV13

CDR3: SANGLAYSYNEQF
size: -
V: TRBV20-1

CDR3: ASVQGAQYNEQF
size: -
V: TRBV28

CDR3: ASRDPLGGGTEAF
size: -
V: TRBV6-2/TRBV6-3

CDR3: ASSLVAGDQTQY
size: -
V: TRBV5-1

CDR3: ASRFYRFADYGYT
size: few
V: TRBV6-1

CDR3: AISERNIQY
size: many
V: TRBV10-3

CDR3: SAIRLADNEQF
size: -
V: TRBV20-1

CDR3: ASSLYDGYT
size: -
V: TRBV28

CDR3: ASTLRPGDTEAF
size: many
V: TRBV5-6

CDR3: ASSQVGMNTEAF
size: many
V: TRBV3-1

CDR3: ASSLVAPPRETQY
size: -
V: TRBV11-2

CDR3: ATSISPSYGYT
size: few
V: TRBV15

CDR3: AISEGTSGSLDEQY
size: many
V: TRBV10-3

CDR3: ASSKGRTGANTEAF
size: few
V: TRBV12-3/TRBV12-4

CDR3: ASSYFAGLAGARNEQF
size: few
V: TRBV6-6

CDR3: ASSPSMGMAGDYGYT
size: -
V: TRBV18

CDR3: ASSPSSLAGGPVGEQF
size: many
V: TRBV6-5

CDR3: ASSPDRGDGYT
size: many
V: TRBV7-6

CDR3: SATRSGKGLETQY
size: -
V: TRBV20-1

CDR3: SARDRVTSTDTQY
size: many
V: TRBV20-1

CDR3: ASSSQGGRLF
size: -
V: TRBV7-3

CDR3: ASTPGGTGRPQH
size: many
V: TRBV12-3/TRBV12-4

CDR3: SAAGQANEKLF
size: many
V: TRBV20-1

CDR3: SVSHGEETQY
size: many
V: TRBV29-1

CDR3: ASSLLLWGQGINSPLH
size: -
V: TRBV27

CDR3: SASMRRGEETQY
size: few
V: TRBV20-1

CDR3: ASSVADSSYEQY
size: few
V: TRBV9

CDR3: ASMIGQGYYEQY
size: many
V: TRBV5-1

CDR3: ASSYNRGGNYGYT
size: many
V: TRBV6-5

CDR3: ASSGPGLAGEPNTGELF
size: -
V: TRBV5-4

CDR3: ASKRAAHSTDTQY
size: -
V: TRBV19

CDR3: ASSLSQEKLF
size: -
V: TRBV12-3/TRBV12-4

CDR3: AISEDSRGRYEQY
size: few
V: TRBV10-3

CDR3: ASSAGGVQQY
size: many
V: TRBV2

CDR3: ASSPGTGATNEQF
size: many
V: TRBV7-3

CDR3: ASSTGTGWEETQY
size: few
V: TRBV5-1

CDR3: ASSFTGEAGYT
size: few
V: TRBV7-9

CDR3: ASSLGRAGEPEKLF
size: -
V: TRBV5-1

CDR3: SASVGGSYGYT
size: few
V: TRBV20-1

CDR3: ASGIGGSYNEQF
size: few
V: TRBV5-4

CDR3: ASSLTGGPSGNTIY
size: few
V: TRBV5-1

CDR3: ASGVSAYEQY
size: few
V: TRBV28

CDR3: ASSDEGYSGNTIY
size: few
V: TRBV6-1

CDR3: SARGLGESGELF
size: few
V: TRBV20-1

CDR3: ASSPEVGETQY
size: few
V: TRBV18

CDR3: ASSLEVRGGGELF
size: -
V: TRBV5-1

CDR3: ASSPGQATYGYT
size: -
V: TRBV5-1

CDR3: SAARTVSYEQY
size: many
V: TRBV20-1